Presented here are 19 T cell receptor beta chains from one specimen sequenced in a study of technical replicates of blood from a few donors. Assay used: immunoSEQ multiplex PCR; TCRdb lists only in-frame clones, some missing. The table shows some 99,000 clones, with 95% occurring only once. The specimen was T cells isolated from PBMCs. Receptor source: a human donor in good health.

This clone has just a few counts. The chain recombines TRBV11-2 with TRBJ1-1; a possible D gene is TRBD1 (5 bases). This CDR3 is 13 amino acids long. The germline V gene has CDR1 SGHAT and CDR2 FQNNGV. Trimming cost V 9 bases and J 5 bases, with 16 bases left between them. The CDR3 nucleotides read TGTGCCAGTGGTTGGGGGAGGTGGACTGAAGCTTTCTTT. It yields the protein CASGWGRWTEAFF.

The chain links TRBV2 to TRBJ2-1; 9 bases line up with TRBD1. Per germline, CDR1 SNHLY and CDR2 FYNNEI. This CDR3 contains 16 residues. Trimming removed 6 bases from V and 4 bases from J; junction bases left unmatched: 10. The CDR3 DNA reads TGTGCCAGCAGGGACACCGGACAGGGGCCGTACAATGAGCAGTTCTTC. This translates into CASRDTGQGPYNEQFF. The entire variable domain, with the rest obtained from reference TRBV2 and TRBJ2-1, is as follows: EPEVTQTPSHQVTQMGQEVILRCVPISNHLYFYWYRQILGQKVEFLVSFYNNEISEKSEIFDDQFSVERPDGSNFTLKIRSTKLEDSAMYFCASRDTGQGPYNEQFFGPGTRLTVL.

This rearrangement joins TRBV25-1 to TRBJ1-1; perhaps TRBD1 as D (6 bases). Germline lookup yields CDR1 MGHDK and CDR2 SYGVNS. Trimming removed 7 bases at V and 0 bases at J, with 12 bases between. The CDR3 has 14 residues. Here the CDR3 reads CASTQGLMNTEAFF. In DNA, the CDR3 is TGTGCCAGCACACAGGGTTTAATGAACACTGAAGCTTTCTTT. The complete variable domain, with remaining parts taken from reference TRBV25-1 and TRBJ1-1, reads EADIYQTPRYLVIGTGKKITLECSQTMGHDKMYWYQQDPGMELHLIHYSYGVNSTEKGDLSSESTVSRIRTEHFPLTLESARPSHTSQYLCASTQGLMNTEAFFGQGTRLTVV.

This chain uses TRBV21-1 with TRBJ1-2; the DNA was not used to check the table's D call, TRBD1. TRBV21-1 is a pseudogene. The CDR3 consists of 15 residues. The CDR3 DNA follows: TGTGCCAGCAGCCCATGGACAGCTTCTAACTATGGCTACACCTTC. Translation gives CASSPWTASNYGYTF.

The chain is built from TRBV29-1 and TRBJ2-5; D unclear. CDR1 and CDR2 (germline): SQVTM, ANQGSEA. Trimming removed 4 bases from V and 5 bases from J, with 11 bases in between. CDR3 length equals 12 residues. CDR3 bases: TGCAGCGTTGCTGGCGGCGTGGAGACCCAGTACTTC. This gives the protein CSVAGGVETQYF.

This chain uses TRBV5-1 with TRBJ2-2, with 14 bases that match TRBD2. The junction had 5 bases not matched to a gene; V was cut back by 4 bases and J by 6 bases. CDR1 and CDR2 from the germline V gene are SGHRS and YFSETQ. CDR3 length: 16 amino acids. As DNA, the CDR3 is TGCGCCAGCAGCGTGACTAGCGGGGGGGCTGCCGGGGAGCTGTTTTTT. Amino acid sequence: CASSVTSGGAAGELFF.

The V call is TRBV9, the J call TRBJ1-2; 7 nucleotides line up with TRBD1. The V segment lost 3 bases and the J segment 10 bases; nucleotides outside the gene matches: 15. CDR1 SGDLS and CDR2 YYNGEE come from the germline V gene. The CDR3 consists of 15 residues. This chain's CDR3 is CASSDGAGQSLVYTF. CDR3 in DNA: TGTGCCAGCAGCGACGGGGCGGGACAGTCACTGGTCTACACCTTC.

The V gene is TRBV14, the J gene TRBJ2-5, with a possible D match to TRBD2 (7 bases). Germline V lookup: CDR1 SGHDN, CDR2 FVKESK. This CDR3 region has 16 residues. Trimming cost V 6 bases and J 2 bases, with 19 bases left between them. In DNA form, the CDR3 reads TGTGCCAGCAGTCATCGAATCGGGGGGCCACAAGAGACCCAGTACTTC. As protein: CASSHRIGGPQETQYF.

The sample holds one count of this clone. This chain links TRBV5-4 with TRBJ2-1; 8 bases match TRBD1. This CDR3 is 16 amino acids long. The V gene's germline CDR1 is SGHNT and CDR2 YYREEE (reference sequence). J was trimmed by 7 bases and V by 4 bases; bases with no gene match: 13. The CDR3, as DNA: TGTGCCAGCAGCGCCCCGACAGGGGCTAAGTTAAATGAGCAGTTCTTC. Translating gives CASSAPTGAKLNEQFF.

The chain joins TRBV27 to TRBJ2-3; the D gene is possibly TRBD2 (5 bases). The germline gives CDR1 MNHEY, CDR2 SMNVEV (reference sequence). This CDR3 has 19 residues. V was trimmed by 5 bases and J by 3 bases, leaving 27 bases between them. CDR3 sequence (DNA): TGTGCCAGCAGTCCTCCTTACTCCCTAACGCGAAGAGGGACAGATACGCAGTATTTT. It translates to CASSPPYSLTRRGTDTQYF.

The rearrangement links TRBV4-2 to TRBJ2-7; D might be TRBD2 (5 bases). The length of the CDR3 is 14 residues. In germline, CDR1 is LGHNA, CDR2 YNFKEQ. Trimming took off 3 bases at V and 5 bases at J, with 14 bases between the two ends. The DNA of the CDR3 is TGTGCCAGCAGCCAGGAGGAGTGGGGAGACGAGCAGTACTTC. It is translated as CASSQEEWGDEQYF.

This chain uses TRBV5-1 with TRBJ2-3; D gene ambiguous. The CDR3 has 13 amino acids. CDR1 is SGHRS and CDR2 is YFSETQ in the germline V gene. The V end lost 7 bases, the J end lost 3 bases, and 12 bases lay between the germline ends. This CDR3 reads CASSRYTTDTQYF. The CDR3 DNA sequence: TGCGCCAGCTCTCGATACACAACAGATACGCAGTATTTT.

The V call is TRBV4-2, the J call TRBJ1-2; 10 bases are shared with TRBD1. The V gene's germline CDR1 is LGHNA and CDR2 YNFKEQ. This CDR3 region has 15 residues. The V gene end was trimmed by 2 bases and the J gene end by 6 bases; junction bases not matched to a gene: 6. The DNA for the CDR3 is TGTGCCAGCAGCCAAAGACAGACAGGGGGCGATGGCTACACCTTC. This gives the protein CASSQRQTGGDGYTF.

The rearrangement uses TRBV5-6 and TRBJ2-1; possible D gene TRBD2, 5 bases. Germline CDR1 reads SGHDT; CDR2 reads YYEEEE. With 2 bases removed from V and 6 bases from J, the gap between germline ends came to 18 bases. The CDR3 runs 16 residues. CDR3 sequence (DNA): TGTGCCAGCAGCTTATTCGGGGTAGAGGTTGGCAATGAGCAGTTCTTC. Amino acid sequence: CASSLFGVEVGNEQFF.

The chain is built from TRBV7-6 and TRBJ2-7; D assignment may be TRBD1 or TRBD2 (6 bases each). Germline lookup yields CDR1 SGHVS and CDR2 FNYEAQ. V was trimmed by 5 bases and J by 3 bases, leaving 14 bases between them. CDR3 length: 14 residues. CDR3 DNA: TGTGCCAGCAGCCTAGGGGGGCAGGACTACGAGCAGTACTTC. This gives the protein CASSLGGQDYEQYF.

A single count supports this clone. The chain carries TRBV28 and TRBJ1-1, with TRBD1 matching over 7 bases. The CDR3 covers 14 residues. Germline CDR1 and CDR2: MDHEN and SYDVKM. The junction had 10 bases not matched to a gene; V was cut back by 7 bases and J by 5 bases. This chain's CDR3 is CASTHSRGRTEAFF. CDR3 bases: TGTGCCAGCACTCATTCGAGGGGGCGGACTGAAGCTTTCTTT.

The J gene is TRBJ1-1, the V gene TRBV11-2, with 8 bases aligning to TRBD1. V lost 2 bases to trimming and J lost 5 bases; unmatched junction nucleotides: 10. This CDR3 region has 16 residues. Germline-derived CDR1 and CDR2 are SGHAT and FQNNGV. Here the CDR3 DNA reads TGTGCCAGCAGCTTAATATCAGGGGGCGGTGGTACTGAAGCTTTCTTT. Protein: CASSLISGGGGTEAFF.

The genes are TRBV28 and TRBJ2-5, with D perhaps TRBD1 (6 bases). CDR3 length: 14 residues. V lost 1 base and J 6 bases, leaving 12 bases between the germline ends. In germline, CDR1 is MDHEN, CDR2 SYDVKM. The CDR3 here is CASSLFQGTQTQYF. CDR3 DNA: TGTGCCAGCAGTTTATTCCAGGGGACGCAGACCCAGTACTTC.

The rearrangement links TRBV4-1 to TRBJ1-4; 9 bases align to TRBD1. V lost 1 base to trimming and J lost 4 bases; unmatched junction nucleotides: 1. Germline lookup yields CDR1 MGHRA and CDR2 YSYEKL. CDR3 length: 15 amino acids. Written as DNA, the CDR3 is TGCGCCAGCAGCCAAGTGGGACAGGGTAATGAAAAACTGTTTTTT. Translation gives CASSQVGQGNEKLFF.